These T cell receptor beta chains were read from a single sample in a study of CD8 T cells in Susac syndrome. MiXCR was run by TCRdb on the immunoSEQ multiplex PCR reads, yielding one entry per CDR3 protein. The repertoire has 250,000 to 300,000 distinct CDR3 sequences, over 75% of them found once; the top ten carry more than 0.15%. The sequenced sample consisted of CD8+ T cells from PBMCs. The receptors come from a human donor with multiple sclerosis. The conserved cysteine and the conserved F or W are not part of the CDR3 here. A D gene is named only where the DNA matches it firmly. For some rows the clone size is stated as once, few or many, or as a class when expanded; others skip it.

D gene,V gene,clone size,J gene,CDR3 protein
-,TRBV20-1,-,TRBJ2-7,SARVLGGYEQY
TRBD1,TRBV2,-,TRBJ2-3,ASFQGQDNTDTQY
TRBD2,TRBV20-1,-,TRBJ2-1,SALAGGRWYEQF
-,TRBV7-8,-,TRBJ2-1,ASSFGGTPPHNEQF
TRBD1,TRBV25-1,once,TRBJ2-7,ASSEISDRAHEQY
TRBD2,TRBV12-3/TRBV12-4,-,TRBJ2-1,ASNQVGRELNEQF
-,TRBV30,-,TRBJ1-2,AWRSDGVGYGYT
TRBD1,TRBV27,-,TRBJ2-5,ASSSGTGGGETQY
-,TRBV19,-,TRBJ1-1,ASSVTETANTEAF
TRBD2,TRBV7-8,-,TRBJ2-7,ASSLGLAGGLHEQY
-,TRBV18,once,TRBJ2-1,ASSPPRGYEQF
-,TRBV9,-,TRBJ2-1,ASSVASSEQF
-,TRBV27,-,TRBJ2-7,ASRGTPYEQY
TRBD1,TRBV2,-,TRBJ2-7,ASRTGQISYEQY
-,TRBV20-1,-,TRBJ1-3,SANDGTDSGNTIY
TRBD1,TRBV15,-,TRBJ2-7,ATSFGTGSHEQY
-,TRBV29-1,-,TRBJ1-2,SVPSNDSPYGYT
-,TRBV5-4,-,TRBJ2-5,ASSLEVGLGRETQY
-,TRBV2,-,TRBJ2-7,ASSDQRQSYEQY
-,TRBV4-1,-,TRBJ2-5,ASSQEMWRGPQETQY
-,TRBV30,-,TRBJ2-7,AWSVPPGRIYEQY
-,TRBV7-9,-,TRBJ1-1,ASSSHTVPGEAF
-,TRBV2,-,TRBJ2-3,ASRVGMVGTDTQY
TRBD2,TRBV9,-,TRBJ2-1,ASSGLAGGTYNEQF
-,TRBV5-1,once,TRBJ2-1,ASSGARGPNNEQF
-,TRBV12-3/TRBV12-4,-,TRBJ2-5,ASSPTAKTQY
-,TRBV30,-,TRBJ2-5,AWSVPPARLETQY
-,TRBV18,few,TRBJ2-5,ASSPPPGETQY
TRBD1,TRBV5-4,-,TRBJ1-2,ASSLVGQGGLWTYGYT
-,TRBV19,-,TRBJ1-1,ASSIPGANTEAF
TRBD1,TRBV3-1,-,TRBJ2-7,ASSPKSTGGRGYEQY
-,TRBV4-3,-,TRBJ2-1,ASSHSRTTGWNEQF
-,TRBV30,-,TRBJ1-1,AWNGGTEAF
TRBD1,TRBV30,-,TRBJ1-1,AWSWEGQGATEAF
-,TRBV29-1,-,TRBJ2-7,SVEDERGIGEQY
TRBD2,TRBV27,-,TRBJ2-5,ASKSGRAWETQY
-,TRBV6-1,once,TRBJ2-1,ASSLSLRAVSYNEQF
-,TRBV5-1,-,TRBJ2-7,ASSEVTPPYEQY